One and the same sample provided the 13 T cell receptor beta chains below, sequenced in a study of control samples from healthy donors and cancer patients. The repertoire was sequenced with immunoSEQ multiplex PCR; TCRdb's copy has only in-frame clones and lacks some. Of 150,000 to 200,000 clones in the sample, around nine tenths are singletons; the top ten hold roughly 5.3%. The specimen was blood. Source of these receptors: a woman younger than 45 in good health.

V and J are TRBV7-9 and TRBJ1-3; 7 bases line up with TRBD1. The length of the CDR3 is 19 residues. Germline CDR1 SEHNR, CDR2 FQNEAQ (reference sequence). After removal of 5 bases from V and 3 bases from J, the junction contained 19 bases not matched to a gene. This CDR3 reads CASSKPTYRQGGFGNTIYF. DNA of the CDR3: TGTGCCAGCAGCAAACCAACCTATAGACAGGGAGGATTTGGAAACACCATATATTTT.

V gene TRBV6-5 combines with J gene TRBJ1-1; no firm D call. This CDR3 has 15 amino acids. V lost 4 bases and J 6 bases, leaving 18 bases between the germline ends. CDR1 is MNHEY, CDR2 SVGAGI, per germline. Written as DNA, the CDR3 is TGTGCCAGCAGTTCGACTTCGATCTCGACGGCTGAAGCTTTCTTT. It specifies CASSSTSISTAEAFF.

This clone appeared a single time. The chain employs TRBV9 and TRBJ1-1; possibly TRBD1 for D (5 bases). Trimming removed 0 bases at V and 2 bases at J, with 11 bases between. From germline, CDR1 is SGDLS and CDR2 YYNGEE. The CDR3 covers 15 residues. The CDR3 reads CASSVVAQGNTEAFF. Written as DNA, the CDR3 is TGTGCCAGCAGCGTAGTGGCTCAGGGTAACACTGAAGCTTTCTTT.

The rearrangement uses TRBV11-3 and TRBJ2-2; 8 bases are shared with TRBD1. Germline trimming cut 5 bases from V and 5 bases from J; bases unmatched to any gene: 4. From germline, CDR1 is SGHNT and CDR2 YENEEA. The CDR3 is 14 residues long. CDR3 DNA: TGTGCCAGCAGCCCGGGACAGGTTACCGGGGAGCTGTTTTTT. This translates into CASSPGQVTGELFF. The whole variable domain, filled in from reference TRBV11-3 and TRBJ2-2, reads EAGVVQSPRYKIIEKKQPVAFWCNPISGHNTLYWYLQNLGQGPELLIRYENEEAVDDSQLPKDRFSAERLKGVDSTLKIQPAELGDSAVYLCASSPGQVTGELFFGEGSRLTVL.

This clone occurred once. The rearrangement uses TRBV19 and TRBJ2-3; TRBD2 matches at 8 bases. Germline CDR1 is LNHDA and CDR2 is SQIVND (reference sequence). Trimming cost V 10 bases and J 2 bases; bases outside gene matches: 11. The CDR3 spans 15 residues. CDR3 DNA: TGTGCCACGTCAACGGGAGGGGGTTTCACAGATACGCAGTATTTT. Its protein product is CATSTGGGFTDTQYF. Together with reference TRBV19 and TRBJ2-3, the CDR3 gives the full variable domain: DGGITQSPKYLFRKEGQNVTLSCEQNLNHDAMYWYRQDPGQGLRLIYYSQIVNDFQKGDIAEGYSVSREKKESFPLTVTSAQKNPTAFYLCATSTGGGFTDTQYFGPGTRLTVL.

The chain couples TRBV5-1 to TRBJ2-3, with 7 nucleotides matching TRBD1. V shed 1 base, J shed 2 bases, and the junction held 10 bases outside the gene matches. This CDR3 region has 17 residues. Germline V gene lookup returns CDR1 SGHRS and CDR2 YFSETQ. The CDR3 DNA sequence: TGCGCCAGCAGCTTGAGGGGGCCCGACGATCACACAGATACGCAGTATTTT. It is translated as CASSLRGPDDHTDTQYF.

The V gene is TRBV2, the J gene TRBJ2-1, with TRBD1 identical over 9 bases. The CDR3 runs to 15 residues. V dropped 4 bases and J dropped 6; count of bases not matched to a gene: 7. Germline values: CDR1 SNHLY, CDR2 FYNNEI. The CDR3 loop reads CASSVEQGAFNEQFF. Here the CDR3 DNA reads TGTGCCAGCAGTGTTGAACAGGGGGCGTTCAATGAGCAGTTCTTC. The whole variable domain, filled in from reference TRBV2 and TRBJ2-1, reads EPEVTQTPSHQVTQMGQEVILRCVPISNHLYFYWYRQILGQKVEFLVSFYNNEISEKSEIFDDQFSVERPDGSNFTLKIRSTKLEDSAMYFCASSVEQGAFNEQFFGPGTRLTVL.

J is TRBJ1-5 and V is TRBV6-6, with 7 nucleotides matching TRBD1. The trim removed 5 bases at V and 0 bases at J, leaving 10 bases unmatched. CDR1 is MNHNY, CDR2 SVGAGI, per germline (reference sequence). The CDR3 covers 17 residues. CDR3 protein: CASSRTGSAYSNQPQHF. The CDR3 region has the DNA TGTGCCAGCAGTCGGACAGGTTCCGCATATAGCAATCAGCCCCAGCATTTT.

This clone occurred a few times. This specimen includes other DNA sequences encoding the same CDR3. The chain combines TRBV5-1 with TRBJ2-1; 10 bases agree with TRBD2. V shed 2 bases and J 4 bases; nucleotides not matched to a gene: 3. Germline assignment: CDR1 SGHRS and CDR2 YFSETQ. The CDR3 sequence is 15 residues long. The CDR3 reads CASSLAGGQYNEQFF. CDR3 coding DNA: TGCGCCAGCAGCTTAGCGGGGGGGCAATACAATGAGCAGTTCTTC. The complete variable domain, with remaining parts taken from reference TRBV5-1 and TRBJ2-1, reads KAGVTQTPRYLIKTRGQQVTLSCSPISGHRSVSWYQQTPGQGLQFLFEYFSETQRNKGNFPGRFSGRQFSNSRSEMNVSTLELGDSALYLCASSLAGGQYNEQFFGPGTRLTVL.

This clone was detected only once. The chain recombines TRBV19 with TRBJ2-1, with TRBD2 matching over 7 bases. CDR3 length equals 15 residues. Trimming took 3 bases from V and 6 from J; bases not matched to a gene: 8. Germline loops: CDR1 LNHDA, CDR2 SQIVND (reference sequence). CDR3 region: CASSMYGGSRNEQFF. The CDR3, as DNA: TGTGCCAGTAGTATGTACGGCGGGAGCCGCAATGAGCAGTTCTTC.

V and J are TRBV25-1 and TRBJ1-5; D uncertain. This CDR3 comprises 14 residues. Germline CDR1 is MGHDK and CDR2 is SYGVNS. The ends were cut back, 1 base at V and 4 bases at J, with 8 bases in the middle. The CDR3 reads CASSEFRGNQPQHF. The DNA for the CDR3 is TGTGCCAGCAGTGAATTTCGGGGAAATCAGCCCCAGCATTTT.

V usage is TRBV13 and J usage is TRBJ2-2, with TRBD1 matching 10 bases. Unmatched junction bases numbered 8, after V lost 1 base and J lost 3 bases. CDR3 length: 18 amino acids. CDR1 is PRHDT and CDR2 is FYEKMQ in the germline V gene (reference sequence). Here the CDR3 DNA reads TGTGCCAGCAGCTTAGTGGGACAGGGGCCCCTAGACACCGGGGAGCTGTTTTTT. Its protein is CASSLVGQGPLDTGELFF. Together with reference TRBV13 and TRBJ2-2, the CDR3 gives the full variable domain: AAGVIQSPRHLIKEKRETATLKCYPIPRHDTVYWYQQGPGQDPQFLISFYEKMQSDKGSIPDRFSAQQFSDYHSELNMSSLELGDSALYFCASSLVGQGPLDTGELFFGEGSRLTVL.

The chain combines TRBV10-3 with TRBJ1-4; 9 bases are a match to TRBD1. The CDR3 is 14 residues long. Germline V gene lookup returns CDR1 ENHRY and CDR2 SYGVKD. J gave up 5 bases and V 5 bases, and 3 bases lay outside the gene matches. CDR3 region: CAISRQGGNEKLFF. The CDR3 bases are TGTGCCATCAGTCGACAGGGGGGGAATGAAAAACTGTTTTTT.